The T cell receptor beta chain described here comes from a study of blood T cell repertoires in COVID-19. Study-level information: Samples taken during acute and convalescent COVID-19 were collected in the United States, Italy and Spain.

Original processing notes: Cell counts per sample came from amplifying reference gene primers. Libraries were prepared by immunoSEQ multiplex PCR; TCRdb keeps only in-frame clonotypes and omits some of them. V, J and clone size reflect that table, while D and trimming were determined from the DNA. The sample gives 150,000 or so clones, 85% to 90% of which show up once; about 6% is in the top ten. The CDR3 has 13 amino acids. Germline V gene sequence: CDR1 WNHNN, CDR2 SYGVQD (reference sequence). Trimming cost V 11 bases and J 0 bases, with 12 bases left between them. The gene calls are TRBV10-1 and TRBJ2-3, with a tentative D call TRBD2 (5 bases). This sequence was found in a man older than 75 with acute or convalescent COVID-19. The specimen sequenced was peripheral blood. The CDR3 reads CARGTDSTDTQYF. In DNA form, the CDR3 reads TGCGCCCGGGGAACAGACAGCACAGATACGCAGTATTTT.